The T cell receptor beta chain described here comes from a study of cytomegalovirus exposure and HLA in healthy donors. As for the study in general: The same platform was used for the 120 validation repertoires and the 500 to 700 first-cohort repertoires, a later analysis reported. Study-level points and caveats: Whilst most TCR sequences proved rare, a subset of public TCRs occurred across many donors.

The assay was immunoSEQ multiplex PCR, and TCRdb's table has in-frame clones only and misses some. Here the sample spans about 310,000 clones, 70% to 90% being singletons. These donors were members of the roughly 110-subject validation cohort, a group separate from the approximately 670-subject first cohort. Germline lookup yields CDR1 MDHEN and CDR2 SYDVKM. This CDR3 region has 17 residues. V was pared by 4 bases and J by 0 bases, with 9 bases of the junction left unmatched. This clone appeared once. The antigen remains unidentified. This receptor was taken from a man in his thirties or forties in good health and CMV-seronegative. The V gene is TRBV28, the J gene TRBJ1-1, with 9 bases matching TRBD1. Input material: PBMCs. CDR3 sequence (DNA): TGTGCCAGCAGTTCACCGGGACAGGGCTATATGAACACTGAAGCTTTCTTT. Translating gives CASSSPGQGYMNTEAFF.